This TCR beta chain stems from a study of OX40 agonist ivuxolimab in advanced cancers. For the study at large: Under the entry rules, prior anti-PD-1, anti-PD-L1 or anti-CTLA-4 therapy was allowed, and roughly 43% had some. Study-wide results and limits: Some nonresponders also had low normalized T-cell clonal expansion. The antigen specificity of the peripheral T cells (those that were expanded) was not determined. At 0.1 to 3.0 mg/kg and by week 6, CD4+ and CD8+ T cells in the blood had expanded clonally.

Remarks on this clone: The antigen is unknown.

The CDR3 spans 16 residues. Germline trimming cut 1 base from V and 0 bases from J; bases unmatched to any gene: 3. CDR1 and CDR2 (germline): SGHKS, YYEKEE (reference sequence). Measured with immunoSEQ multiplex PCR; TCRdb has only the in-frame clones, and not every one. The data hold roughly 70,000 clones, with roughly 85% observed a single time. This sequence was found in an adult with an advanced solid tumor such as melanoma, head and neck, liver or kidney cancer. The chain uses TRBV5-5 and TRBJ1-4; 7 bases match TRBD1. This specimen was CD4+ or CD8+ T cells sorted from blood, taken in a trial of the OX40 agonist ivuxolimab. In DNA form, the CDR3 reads TGTGCCAGCAGCTTGTTAGGGACAGCAACTAATGAAAAACTGTTTTTT. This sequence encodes CASSLLGTATNEKLFF.